The 30 T cell receptor beta chains given below trace back to one sample, sequenced in a study of shared clonotypes between healthy human individuals. Some clones are missing from TCRdb's copy, which holds only in-frame ones; the method was immunoSEQ multiplex PCR. The sample yields 550,000 to 600,000 clones, roughly 98% seen once. Naive CD8 cells lacked CD45RO and underwent positive selection for CCR7, leaving out terminally differentiated effector memory CD45RA+ cells. The sequenced material came from naive CD8+ T cells sorted from blood. Receptor source: a young man in good health.

V gene TRBV27 combines with J gene TRBJ2-2, with D perhaps TRBD1 or TRBD2 (5 bases each). This CDR3 spans 13 amino acids. V was shortened by 6 bases and J by 11 bases, with 16 bases between the two germline ends. Germline lookup yields CDR1 MNHEY and CDR2 SMNVEV (reference sequence). CDR3 amino acids: CASSPGAGFELFF. CDR3 bases: TGTGCCAGCAGCCCCGGGGCGGGTTTTGAGCTGTTTTTT.

The CDR3 DNA reads as TGCGCCAGCAGCCAAGACCATAGCGGGAGCTACGAGCAGTACTTC. It yields the protein CASSQDHSGSYEQYF. V and J are TRBV4-1 and TRBJ2-7; 9 bases align to TRBD2. Germline assignment: CDR1 MGHRA and CDR2 YSYEKL. The CDR3 totals 15 residues. V was clipped by 0 bases and J by 3 bases; unmatched bases: 3.

The chain carries TRBV9 and TRBJ1-2, with D perhaps matching TRBD1 (5 bases). From germline, CDR1 is SGDLS and CDR2 YYNGEE. Trimming left V 3 bases short and J 8 bases short, with 14 bases between. The length of the CDR3 is 13 residues. The CDR3 loop reads CASSGGAAGGYTF. CDR3 sequence (DNA): TGTGCCAGCAGCGGAGGGGCGGCGGGAGGCTACACCTTC.

V gene TRBV12-5 combines with J gene TRBJ2-2, with 7 bases matching TRBD2. Germline CDR1 reads LGHNT; CDR2 reads FRNRAP. The CDR3 is made up of 13 amino acids. Trimming cost V 8 bases and J 4 bases; bases outside gene matches: 4. CDR3 nucleotides: TGTGCTAGTCGCTCGGGGGGCACCGGGGAGCTGTTTTTT. This gives the protein CASRSGGTGELFF.

The rearrangement links TRBV29-1 to TRBJ2-7; 8 nucleotides agree with TRBD1. With 3 bases clipped from V and 6 bases from J, the junction kept 4 bases outside the gene matches. The CDR3 has 12 amino acids. Per germline, CDR1 SQVTM and CDR2 ANQGSEA. The CDR3 loop is CSVEDRVGEQYF. In DNA, the CDR3 is TGCAGCGTTGAGGACAGGGTAGGCGAGCAGTACTTC.

The chain couples TRBV30 to TRBJ1-1, with D perhaps matching TRBD1 (5 bases). CDR3 length equals 14 residues. Deletions cut 0 bases from V and 6 bases from J, with 14 bases between. Looked up from germline, CDR1 is GTSNPN and CDR2 is SVGIG (reference sequence). The CDR3 protein is CAWSVIGALSEAFF. The DNA for the CDR3 is TGTGCCTGGAGTGTAATCGGGGCTCTCTCTGAAGCTTTCTTT.

The genes are TRBV18 and TRBJ1-2; D is possibly TRBD1 (5 bases). Deletions cut 0 bases from V and 6 bases from J, with 14 bases between. This CDR3 has 15 residues. Germline V gives CDR1 KGHSH, CDR2 LQKENI. The CDR3 sequence is CASSPPKGEANGYTF. CDR3 coding DNA: TGTGCCAGCTCACCACCGAAAGGGGAGGCCAATGGCTACACCTTC. Together with reference TRBV18 and TRBJ1-2, the CDR3 gives the full variable domain: NAGVMQNPRHLVRRRGQEARLRCSPMKGHSHVYWYRQLPEEGLKFMVYLQKENIIDESGMPKERFSAEFPKEGPSILRIQQVVRGDSAAYFCASSPPKGEANGYTFGSGTRLTVV.

The V and J genes are TRBV13 and TRBJ1-2; D is ambiguous. Trimming took 7 bases from V and 4 from J, leaving 16 bases between them. There are 14 residues in the CDR3. The germline gives CDR1 PRHDT, CDR2 FYEKMQ (reference sequence). CDR3 sequence (DNA): TGTGCCAGCATCCTGTCGGGCAGCCCCTATGGCTACACCTTC. Protein: CASILSGSPYGYTF. Using reference TRBV13 and TRBJ1-2 for the parts outside the CDR3, the full variable domain is AAGVIQSPRHLIKEKRETATLKCYPIPRHDTVYWYQQGPGQDPQFLISFYEKMQSDKGSIPDRFSAQQFSDYHSELNMSSLELGDSALYFCASILSGSPYGYTFGSGTRLTVV.

The chain links TRBV27 to TRBJ2-5, with D perhaps assigned TRBD1 or TRBD2 (6 bases each). Germline CDR1 is MNHEY and CDR2 is SMNVEV (reference sequence). Trimming removed 5 bases at V and 5 bases at J, with 15 bases between. The CDR3 totals 14 residues. CDR3 DNA sequence: TGTGCCAGCAGTCCCCACAGGGAGGAGGAGACCCAGTACTTC. This sequence encodes CASSPHREEETQYF.

In DNA form, the CDR3 reads TGTGCCAGCAGTCCCAGGACAGGGCTGAACACTGAAGCTTTCTTT. Translated, it gives CASSPRTGLNTEAFF. The chain uses TRBV27 and TRBJ1-1; 8 bases are a match to TRBD1. Per the germline V gene, CDR1 is MNHEY and CDR2 is SMNVEV (reference sequence). This CDR3 has 15 residues. V was clipped by 5 bases and J by 0 bases; unmatched bases: 5.

This chain links TRBV5-1 with TRBJ2-7, with unresolved D. Germline assignment: CDR1 SGHRS and CDR2 YFSETQ. V was cut by 2 bases and J by 0 bases, with 6 bases left in between. There are 13 residues in the CDR3. CDR3 sequence reads: CASSFENSYEQYF. Written as DNA, the CDR3 is TGCGCCAGCAGCTTCGAAAACTCCTACGAGCAGTACTTC.

This clone has just one count. V usage is TRBV6-5 and J usage is TRBJ2-5; TRBD1 agrees at 9 bases. The J segment lost 6 bases and the V segment lost 3 bases, leaving 5 bases of the junction unmatched. This CDR3 comprises 14 residues. Looked up from germline, CDR1 is MNHEY and CDR2 is SVGAGI. The CDR3 DNA follows: TGTGCCAGCAGTTATTACAGGGGGCAGAAGACCCAGTACTTC. Translating gives CASSYYRGQKTQYF.

This sequence joins TRBV7-9 and TRBJ1-1; D call uncertain. The V end lost 4 bases, the J end lost 4 bases, and 16 bases lay between the germline ends. Looked up from germline, CDR1 is SEHNR and CDR2 is FQNEAQ (reference sequence). This CDR3 spans 15 amino acids. The CDR3 DNA follows: TGTGCCAGCAGCTCCAGTGGCGGGGTTGGCACTGAAGCTTTCTTT. Its protein is CASSSSGGVGTEAFF.

V usage is TRBV4-1 and J usage is TRBJ2-7, with D uncertain. The germline CDR1 and CDR2 sequences are MGHRA and YSYEKL. Deletions cut 1 base from V and 1 base from J, with 11 bases between. The CDR3 totals 15 residues. CDR3 sequence (DNA): TGCGCCAGCAGCCAAGCTATAGGGCAATCCTACGAGCAGTACTTC. Encoded protein: CASSQAIGQSYEQYF.

V gene TRBV6-5 combines with J gene TRBJ2-2; perhaps TRBD2 as D (5 bases). The CDR3 loop spans 14 amino acids. With 7 bases removed from V and 2 bases from J, the gap between germline ends came to 11 bases. Germline CDR1 is MNHEY and CDR2 is SVGAGI. CDR3 sequence (DNA): TGTGCCAGCACTTGGGGAGTAAACACCGGGGAGCTGTTTTTT. Protein sequence: CASTWGVNTGELFF.

The chain carries TRBV29-1 and TRBJ1-1; 8 bases are shared with TRBD1. Germline V CDR1 and CDR2: SQVTM, ANQGSEA. The CDR3 runs to 14 residues. With V trimmed by 7 bases and J by 5 bases, 12 bases remained unmatched. The CDR3 here is CSAIRTGFVTEAFF. CDR3 DNA: TGCAGCGCCATAAGGACAGGGTTTGTTACTGAAGCTTTCTTT.

The chain uses TRBV7-9 and TRBJ2-7; possible D gene TRBD2, 5 bases. V lost 0 bases to trimming and J lost 7 bases, with 13 bases between them. Germline V gene lookup returns CDR1 SEHNR and CDR2 FQNEAQ (reference sequence). This CDR3 region has 14 residues. The CDR3 bases are TGTGCCAGCAGCTTAGCCAACACCCCGGGGGAGCAGTACTTC. Amino acid sequence: CASSLANTPGEQYF.

This clone was seen a single time. The V gene is TRBV7-9, the J gene TRBJ2-1; 8 bases agree with TRBD1. V gave up 4 bases and J gave up 15 bases; unmatched junction bases: 11. CDR3 length: 13 amino acids. CDR1 and CDR2 (germline): SEHNR, FQNEAQ (reference sequence). The CDR3 DNA reads as TGTGCCAGCAGCTCCTCCGCCTGGACAGGGACGTTCTTC. It yields the protein CASSSSAWTGTFF.

This clone was found once. The V gene is TRBV4-1, the J gene TRBJ2-4, with TRBD2 matching over 9 bases. V lost 5 bases and J lost 4; bases outside the gene matches: 12. Germline loops: CDR1 MGHRA, CDR2 YSYEKL. This CDR3 contains 17 residues. The CDR3 reads CASSAQGLASVKNIQYF. For the CDR3, the DNA is TGCGCCAGCAGCGCCCAGGGACTAGCAAGCGTTAAAAACATTCAGTACTTC.

This rearrangement joins TRBV19 to TRBJ2-5, with a tentative D call TRBD2 (5 bases). This CDR3 comprises 15 residues. V lost 6 bases and J lost 1, with 15 bases in between. Germline CDR1 and CDR2: LNHDA and SQIVND (reference sequence). The CDR3 bases are TGTGCCAGTAGCCCCATCACGGGGAGCCAAGAGACCCAGTACTTC. As protein: CASSPITGSQETQYF.

On this clone: The germline gene is not matched at one end of the junction; a read error may be the cause. The chain recombines TRBV7-7 with TRBJ2-7; 7 bases map to TRBD2. Germline values: CDR1 SSHAT, CDR2 FNYEAQ (reference sequence). The CDR3 sequence is 14 residues long. CDR3 region: CASSSLAGADEQYF. CDR3 sequence (DNA): TGTGCTAGCAGCTCGCTTGCGGGAGCCGACGAGCAGTACTTC.

V gene TRBV15 combines with J gene TRBJ2-1, with 10 bases lining up with TRBD1. The CDR3 is made up of 16 amino acids. The germline gives CDR1 LNHNV, CDR2 YYDKDF (reference sequence). The V segment lost 0 bases and the J segment 4 bases; nucleotides outside the gene matches: 3. DNA of the CDR3: TGTGCCACCAGCAGAGAAGGGACAGGGGATTACAATGAGCAGTTCTTC. It yields the protein CATSREGTGDYNEQFF. Drawing the rest from reference TRBV15 and TRBJ2-1, the complete variable domain is DAMVIQNPRYQVTQFGKPVTLSCSQTLNHNVMYWYQQKSSQAPKLLFHYYDKDFNNEADTPDNFQSRRPNTSFCFLDIRSPGLGDTAMYLCATSREGTGDYNEQFFGPGTRLTVL.

J is TRBJ2-7 and V is TRBV19, with unresolved D. Trimming pared 3 bases from V and 2 bases from J, leaving 14 bases between. CDR3 length equals 15 residues. Germline CDR1 is LNHDA and CDR2 is SQIVND (reference sequence). CDR3 residues: CASSIGDTITYEQYF. DNA of the CDR3: TGTGCCAGTAGTATTGGAGACACGATAACCTACGAGCAGTACTTC. Full variable domain (outside the CDR3, taken from reference TRBV19 and TRBJ2-7): DGGITQSPKYLFRKEGQNVTLSCEQNLNHDAMYWYRQDPGQGLRLIYYSQIVNDFQKGDIAEGYSVSREKKESFPLTVTSAQKNPTAFYLCASSIGDTITYEQYFGPGTRLTVT.

This chain connects TRBV29-1 to TRBJ1-1; D is ambiguous. CDR3 length equals 12 residues. Germline V gives CDR1 SQVTM, CDR2 ANQGSEA. Trimming shortened V by 3 bases and J by 1 base, and 6 bases separated the two germline ends. The DNA of the CDR3 is TGCAGCGTTGATTATCGGAACACTGAAGCTTTCTTT. It is translated as CSVDYRNTEAFF.

The J gene is TRBJ2-3, the V gene TRBV21-1; TRBD2, the table's D call, lacks a check against the DNA. TRBV21-1 is a recognized pseudogene. This CDR3 is built from 15 residues. In nucleotides, the CDR3 is TGTGCCAGCAGCAGAGATAGCGGCAGCACAGATACGCAGTATTTT. This encodes CASSRDSGSTDTQYF.

The rearrangement uses TRBV27 and TRBJ2-5; D gene ambiguous. Trimming removed 4 bases from V and 7 bases from J, with 19 bases in between. From germline, CDR1 is MNHEY and CDR2 SMNVEV (reference sequence). The CDR3 totals 15 residues. CDR3 nucleotides: TGTGCCAGCAGTTCACGGCCTGGCCGACCAGGGACCCAGTACTTC. Translation: CASSSRPGRPGTQYF.

The V and J genes are TRBV11-2 and TRBJ2-5; weak D call: TRBD2 (6 bases). The CDR3 extends over 17 amino acids. From germline, CDR1 is SGHAT and CDR2 FQNNGV. V was pared by 5 bases and J by 1 base, with 20 bases between. DNA for the CDR3: TGTGCCAGCAGCCCTGCTGGGCGGGGCCACCTCCAAGAGACCCAGTACTTC. It encodes CASSPAGRGHLQETQYF. Together with reference TRBV11-2 and TRBJ2-5, the CDR3 gives the full variable domain: EAGVAQSPRYKIIEKRQSVAFWCNPISGHATLYWYQQILGQGPKLLIQFQNNGVVDDSQLPKDRFSAERLKGVDSTLKIQPAKLEDSAVYLCASSPAGRGHLQETQYFGPGTRLLVL.

In the case of this clone: This specimen includes other DNA sequences encoding the same CDR3. The V and J genes are TRBV7-9 and TRBJ2-7; D ambiguous. CDR1 and CDR2 from the germline V gene are SEHNR and FQNEAQ (reference sequence). V was trimmed by 6 bases and J by 2 bases, leaving 5 bases between them. The CDR3 loop spans 11 amino acids. The CDR3, as DNA: TGTGCCAGCAGTTCTCCCTACGAGCAGTACTTC. This translates into CASSSPYEQYF.

The V call is TRBV6-5, the J call TRBJ1-5; D remains unclear. Germline V lookup: CDR1 MNHEY, CDR2 SVGAGI. V dropped 2 bases and J dropped 0 bases, with 11 bases sitting between them. The CDR3 length is 16 residues. CDR3 amino acids: CASSYSKPYSNQPQHF. DNA of the CDR3: TGTGCCAGCAGTTACAGTAAGCCTTATAGCAATCAGCCCCAGCATTTT.

The chain is built from TRBV25-1 and TRBJ1-2; D not certain. This CDR3 region has 15 residues. The V gene lost 4 bases and the J gene lost 1 base, with 13 bases spanning the gap. The germline V gene encodes CDR1 MGHDK and CDR2 SYGVNS. The CDR3 region has the DNA TGTGCCAGCAGTGGGCGGAACCGCATTAACTATGGCTACACCTTC. Its protein is CASSGRNRINYGYTF.